This TCR beta chain was sequenced during a study of blood T cell repertoires in COVID-19. Turning to the study itself: Spain, Italy and the United States supplied samples that represented acute and convalescent COVID-19.

CDR1 and CDR2 from the germline V gene are SGHDN and FVKESK. V lost 7 bases to trimming and J lost 2 bases, with 14 bases between them. This CDR3 is built from 14 residues. TCRdb's copy holds only in-frame clones and misses some; the assay was immunoSEQ multiplex PCR. Of about 140,000 clones in the sample, 85% to 90% are singletons; the top ten hold approximately 5.4%. The chain combines TRBV14 with TRBJ1-1; a weak D match, TRBD1 (5 bases). The sequencing input was peripheral blood. The sequence was collected from a human donor in a cohort sampled during active COVID-19. The CDR3 here is CASIRTGENTEAFF. The CDR3 DNA reads TGTGCCAGCATACGAACGGGGGAAAACACTGAAGCTTTCTTT.